The 18 T cell receptor beta chains below all came from one sample that was sequenced in a study of T cells in tuberculosis. The protocol was immunoSEQ multiplex PCR, while the TCRdb copy is restricted to in-frame clones and leaves out a portion. The sample comprises fewer than 40,000 clones, about 83% of which are singletons, and around 5.5% rests with the top ten. This sample's time point: new active TB diagnosis, blood taken before or within 7 days of starting treatment. The material sequenced was PBMCs, taken at tuberculosis diagnosis. Receptor source: an adult with tuberculosis.

The gene calls are TRBV19 and TRBJ1-2, with D possibly TRBD1 on 6 matching bases. The CDR3 runs 13 residues. The V and J ends lost 7 bases and 6 bases respectively, with 15 bases between them. Germline-derived CDR1 and CDR2 are LNHDA and SQIVND (reference sequence). The CDR3 nucleotides read TGTGCCAGTACCCTAAAGGCAGGGGATGGCTACACCTTC. This encodes CASTLKAGDGYTF.

V usage is TRBV7-9 and J usage is TRBJ2-5, with 10 positions matching TRBD1. Trimming removed 4 bases from V and 4 bases from J; junction bases left unmatched: 3. CDR1 and CDR2 from the germline V gene are SEHNR and FQNEAQ (reference sequence). The CDR3 loop spans 14 amino acids. In DNA, the CDR3 is TGTGCCAGCAGCTCCAGGACAGGGGGAGAGACCCAGTACTTC. Its protein product is CASSSRTGGETQYF.

The chain is built from TRBV5-1 and TRBJ1-1; D is undetermined. V was clipped by 0 bases and J by 10 bases, with 13 bases between them. There are 13 residues in the CDR3. Germline CDR1 and CDR2: SGHRS and YFSETQ. The DNA for the CDR3 is TGCGCCAGCAGCTTGGGAGGCCCCGAGGGAGCTTTCTTT. Protein sequence: CASSLGGPEGAFF.

The chain carries TRBV5-1 and TRBJ2-5; possibly TRBD2 for D (5 bases). Trimming cost V 0 bases and J 3 bases, with 9 bases left between them. Germline CDR1 and CDR2: SGHRS and YFSETQ. The CDR3 totals 14 residues. The CDR3, as DNA: TGCGCCAGCAGCTTGGTCCCGGGGAAAGAGACCCAGTACTTC. Its protein product is CASSLVPGKETQYF. Drawing the rest from reference TRBV5-1 and TRBJ2-5, the complete variable domain is KAGVTQTPRYLIKTRGQQVTLSCSPISGHRSVSWYQQTPGQGLQFLFEYFSETQRNKGNFPGRFSGRQFSNSRSEMNVSTLELGDSALYLCASSLVPGKETQYFGPGTRLLVL.

The chain is built from TRBV5-3 and TRBJ1-2; D gene unclear. TRBV5-3 is an ORF, with its function uncertain. The CDR3 is made up of 13 amino acids. Trimming took off 0 bases at V and 8 bases at J, with 11 bases between the two ends. CDR3 protein: CARSLVHGVGYTF. The CDR3 DNA sequence: TGTGCCAGAAGCTTGGTCCACGGAGTGGGCTACACCTTC.

V and J are TRBV18 and TRBJ2-7; D ambiguous. The CDR3 sequence is 13 residues long. The germline V and J ends were trimmed by 2 bases and 1 base, with 6 bases remaining between them. The germline V gene encodes CDR1 KGHSH and CDR2 LQKENI. Written as DNA, the CDR3 is TGTGCCAGCTCACCAGGCCGATCCTACGAGCAGTACTTC. The encoded protein is CASSPGRSYEQYF.

The gene calls are TRBV5-1 and TRBJ2-7, with 9 bases that match TRBD2. This CDR3 is 15 amino acids long. Germline assignment: CDR1 SGHRS and CDR2 YFSETQ. Unmatched junction bases numbered 6, after V lost 0 bases and J lost 5 bases. The CDR3 coding sequence is TGCGCCAGCAGCTTGGTCCCTAGCGGGACTGACGAGCAGTACTTC. Translating it yields CASSLVPSGTDEQYF.

The CDR3 DNA follows: TGCGCCAGCAGCCAGGCGGCCGGACAGGGCTTCTCCTACGAGCAGTACTTC. This encodes CASSQAAGQGFSYEQYF. V usage is TRBV4-1 and J usage is TRBJ2-7, with 8 bases that match TRBD1. Germline V gene data show CDR1 as MGHRA and CDR2 as YSYEKL. CDR3 length: 17 amino acids. Trimming at V came to 3 bases and at J to 0 bases, leaving 10 bases not matched to a gene.

The chain has TRBV5-4 and TRBJ2-3; possible D gene TRBD2, 5 bases. CDR3 length: 15 residues. Germline V lookup: CDR1 SGHNT, CDR2 YYREEE (reference sequence). Trimming took off 2 bases at V and 0 bases at J, with 10 bases between the two ends. CDR3 coding DNA: TGTGCCAGCAGCTTTCCGACTACTAGCACAGATACGCAGTATTTT. This codes for CASSFPTTSTDTQYF.

The chain uses TRBV20-1 and TRBJ2-3, with D uncertain. The CDR3 is 11 residues long. CDR1 DFQATT and CDR2 SNEGSKA come from the germline V gene (reference sequence). The CDR3 region is CSLKSGDTQYF. The DNA of the CDR3 is TGCAGCCTGAAATCAGGAGATACGCAGTATTTT.

The table lists this clone with a few counts. This rearrangement joins TRBV7-2 to TRBJ1-2; 7 bases are a match to TRBD1. V shed 5 bases, J shed 7 bases, and the junction held 4 bases outside the gene matches. The CDR3 is 12 amino acids. Germline V CDR1 and CDR2: SGHTA, FQGNSA. CDR3 DNA sequence: TGTGCCAGCAGCCCGCACAGGGGTGGCTACACCTTC. Encoded protein: CASSPHRGGYTF. Complete variable domain (other parts from reference TRBV7-2 and TRBJ1-2): GAGVSQSPSNKVTEKGKDVELRCDPISGHTALYWYRQSLGQGLEFLIYFQGNSAPDKSGLPSDRFSAERTGGSVSTLTIQRTQQEDSAVYLCASSPHRGGYTFGSGTRLTVV.

In nucleotides, the CDR3 is TGTGCCAGTAGTGCGCTTAGCGGGGGAAGAGAGACCCAGTACTTC. As protein: CASSALSGGRETQYF. This chain links TRBV19 with TRBJ2-5; 9 bases are a match to TRBD2. The V gene's germline CDR1 is LNHDA and CDR2 SQIVND (reference sequence). The CDR3 has 15 amino acids. V lost 5 bases to trimming and J lost 4 bases; unmatched junction nucleotides: 8.

The chain has TRBV6-1 and TRBJ2-2; D not certain. Germline V gives CDR1 MNHNS, CDR2 SASEGT. This CDR3 is built from 13 residues. V shed 3 bases and J shed 4 bases, with 6 bases lying between them. The CDR3 region is CASSDPGTGELFF. DNA of the CDR3: TGTGCCAGCAGTGACCCCGGCACCGGGGAGCTGTTTTTT.

The rearrangement uses TRBV7-6 and TRBJ2-1, with 9 bases lining up with TRBD2. This CDR3 has 14 residues. V was clipped by 1 base and J by 13 bases; unmatched bases: 8. Germline CDR1 SGHVS, CDR2 FNYEAQ. CDR3 in amino acids: CASSLEGLAGSQFF. CDR3 nucleotide sequence: TGTGCCAGCAGCTTAGAGGGCCTAGCGGGGTCCCAGTTCTTC.

The chain couples TRBV28 to TRBJ2-7, with D possibly TRBD2 on 5 matching bases. The CDR3 has 13 residues. The ends were cut back, 4 bases at V and 4 bases at J, with 11 bases in the middle. CDR1 and CDR2 from the germline V gene are MDHEN and SYDVKM. The DNA for the CDR3 is TGTGCCAGCAGTTCGGGGAGTGGGTACGAGCAGTACTTC. Its translation: CASSSGSGYEQYF.

The chain recombines TRBV27 with TRBJ2-1; D is perhaps TRBD1 (6 bases). V was cut by 4 bases and J by 4 bases, with 11 bases left in between. Per the germline V gene, CDR1 is MNHEY and CDR2 is SMNVEV (reference sequence). This CDR3 is 14 amino acids long. CDR3 DNA sequence: TGTGCCAGCAGTTCTGCCCAGGGGTACAATGAGCAGTTCTTC. It yields the protein CASSSAQGYNEQFF.

A few counts support this clone. The chain uses TRBV27 and TRBJ1-5; tentative D call: TRBD1 (6 bases). From germline, CDR1 is MNHEY and CDR2 SMNVEV (reference sequence). V lost 5 bases, J lost 1 base, and 9 bases lay in between. The length of the CDR3 is 14 residues. The CDR3 region is CASSQQGSNQPQHF. In DNA form, the CDR3 reads TGTGCCAGCAGTCAACAGGGAAGCAATCAGCCCCAGCATTTT.

This chain uses TRBV7-3 with TRBJ2-1, with D perhaps TRBD2 (5 bases). This CDR3 contains 14 residues. Germline V gene data show CDR1 as SGHTA and CDR2 as FQGTGA. V dropped 2 bases and J dropped 10 bases, with 15 bases sitting between them. CDR3 sequence: CASSLGSRPMEQFF. The CDR3 coding sequence is TGTGCCAGCAGCTTAGGGAGTCGACCAATGGAGCAGTTCTTC.